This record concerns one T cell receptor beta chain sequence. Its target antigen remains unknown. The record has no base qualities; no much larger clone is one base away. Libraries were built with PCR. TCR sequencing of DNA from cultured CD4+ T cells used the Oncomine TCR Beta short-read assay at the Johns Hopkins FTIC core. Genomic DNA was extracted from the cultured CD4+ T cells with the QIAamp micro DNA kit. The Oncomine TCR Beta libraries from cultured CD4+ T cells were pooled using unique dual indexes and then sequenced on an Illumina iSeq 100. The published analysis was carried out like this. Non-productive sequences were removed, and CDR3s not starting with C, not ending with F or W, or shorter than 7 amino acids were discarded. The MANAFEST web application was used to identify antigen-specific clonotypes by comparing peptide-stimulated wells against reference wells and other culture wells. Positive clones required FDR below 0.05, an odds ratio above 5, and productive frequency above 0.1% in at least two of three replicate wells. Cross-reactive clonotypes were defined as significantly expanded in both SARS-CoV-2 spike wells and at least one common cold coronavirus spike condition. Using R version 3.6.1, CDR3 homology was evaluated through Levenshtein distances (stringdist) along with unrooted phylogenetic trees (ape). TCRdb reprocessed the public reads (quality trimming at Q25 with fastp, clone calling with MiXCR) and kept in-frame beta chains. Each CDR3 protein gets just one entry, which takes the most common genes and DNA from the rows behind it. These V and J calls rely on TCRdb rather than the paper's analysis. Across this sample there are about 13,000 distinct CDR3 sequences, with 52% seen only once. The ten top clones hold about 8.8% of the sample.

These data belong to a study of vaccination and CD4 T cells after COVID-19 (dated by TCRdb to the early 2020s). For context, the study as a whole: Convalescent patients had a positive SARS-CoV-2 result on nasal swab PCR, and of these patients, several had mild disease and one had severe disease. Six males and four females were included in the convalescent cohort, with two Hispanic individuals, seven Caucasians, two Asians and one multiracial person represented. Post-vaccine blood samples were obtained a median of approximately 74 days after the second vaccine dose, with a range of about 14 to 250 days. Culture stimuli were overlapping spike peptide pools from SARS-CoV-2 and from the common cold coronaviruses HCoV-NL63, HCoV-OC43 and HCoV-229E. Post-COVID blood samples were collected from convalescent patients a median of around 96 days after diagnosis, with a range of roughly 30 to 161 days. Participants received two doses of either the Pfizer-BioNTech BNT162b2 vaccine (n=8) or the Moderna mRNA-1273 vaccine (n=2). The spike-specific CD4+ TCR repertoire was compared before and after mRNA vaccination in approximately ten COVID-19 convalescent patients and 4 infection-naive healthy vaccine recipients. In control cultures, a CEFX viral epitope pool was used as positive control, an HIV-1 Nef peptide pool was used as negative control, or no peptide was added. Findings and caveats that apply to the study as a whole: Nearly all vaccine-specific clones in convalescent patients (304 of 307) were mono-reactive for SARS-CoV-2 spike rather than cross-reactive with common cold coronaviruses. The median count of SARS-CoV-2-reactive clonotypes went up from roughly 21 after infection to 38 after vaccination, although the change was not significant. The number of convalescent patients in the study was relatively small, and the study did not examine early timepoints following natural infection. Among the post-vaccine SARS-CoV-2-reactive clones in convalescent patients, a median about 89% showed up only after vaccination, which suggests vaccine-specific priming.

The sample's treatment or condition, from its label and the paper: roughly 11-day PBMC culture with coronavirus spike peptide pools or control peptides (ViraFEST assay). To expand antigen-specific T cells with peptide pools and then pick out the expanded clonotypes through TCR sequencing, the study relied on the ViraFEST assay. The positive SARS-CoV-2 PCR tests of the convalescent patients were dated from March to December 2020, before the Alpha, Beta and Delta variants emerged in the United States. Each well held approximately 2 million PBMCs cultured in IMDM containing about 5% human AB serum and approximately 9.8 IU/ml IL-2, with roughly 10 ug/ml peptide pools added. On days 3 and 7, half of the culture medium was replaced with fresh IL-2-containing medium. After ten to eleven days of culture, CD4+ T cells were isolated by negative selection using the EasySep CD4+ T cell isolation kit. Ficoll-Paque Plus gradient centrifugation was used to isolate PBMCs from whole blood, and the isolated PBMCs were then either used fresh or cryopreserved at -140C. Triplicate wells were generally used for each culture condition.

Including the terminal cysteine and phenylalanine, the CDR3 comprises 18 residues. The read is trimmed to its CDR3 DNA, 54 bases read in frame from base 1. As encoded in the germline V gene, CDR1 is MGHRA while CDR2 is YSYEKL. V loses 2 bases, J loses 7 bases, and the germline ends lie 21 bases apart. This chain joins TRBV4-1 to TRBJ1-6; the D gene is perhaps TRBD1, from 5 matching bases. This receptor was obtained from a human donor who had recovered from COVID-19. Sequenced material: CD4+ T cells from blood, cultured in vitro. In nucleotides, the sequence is TGCGCCAGCAGCCAACCGACAGAAGCGCAGTTGAGGAATTCACCCCTCCACTTT. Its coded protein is CASSQPTEAQLRNSPLHF.